The rows below give T cell receptor beta chains drawn from one sample of a study of radiotherapy plus CTLA-4 blockade in lung cancer. Some clones are missing from TCRdb's copy, which holds only in-frame ones; the method was immunoSEQ multiplex PCR. The sample carries about 120,000 clones, about 87% recorded once. Sequenced material: peripheral blood, taken from a patient treated with radiotherapy plus ipilimumab. These receptors were obtained from a human donor with non-small cell lung cancer that progressed on radiotherapy plus ipilimumab. The CDR3 runs from the conserved cysteine through the conserved F or W. D genes are given only for firm matches. Some rows mark clone size as missing; the rest say once, few, many or name a class of expanded clone.

j_call: TRBJ2-7; clone_size: NA; v_call: TRBV7-8; d_call: NA; cdr3_nt: TGTGCCAGCAGCCTAACAGGGACCCACGGAATCTCCGAGCAGTACTTC; cdr3_aa: CASSLTGTHGISEQYF
j_call: TRBJ1-2; clone_size: NA; v_call: TRBV29-1; d_call: NA; cdr3_nt: TGCAGCGTTGCCGGTCTATATGGCTACACCTTC; cdr3_aa: CSVAGLYGYTF
j_call: TRBJ2-7; clone_size: NA; v_call: TRBV7-9; d_call: NA; cdr3_nt: TGTGCCATCATACCAAAGGGTCGCGAGCAGTACTTC; cdr3_aa: CAIIPKGREQYF
j_call: TRBJ1-3; clone_size: NA; v_call: TRBV30; d_call: NA; cdr3_nt: TGTGCCTGGAGTGTCGGTGGAAACACCATATATTTT; cdr3_aa: CAWSVGGNTIYF
j_call: TRBJ2-7; clone_size: NA; v_call: TRBV7-3; d_call: NA; cdr3_nt: TGTGCCAGCAGCTTAAGAGTCGGGACTCCTGGCGAGCAGTACTTC; cdr3_aa: CASSLRVGTPGEQYF
j_call: TRBJ2-1; clone_size: NA; v_call: TRBV4-1; d_call: TRBD2; cdr3_nt: TGCGCCAGCAGCCAAGCTAGCGGTCCCGACAATGAGCAGTTCTTC; cdr3_aa: CASSQASGPDNEQFF
j_call: TRBJ1-5; clone_size: few; v_call: TRBV27; d_call: NA; cdr3_nt: TGTGCCAGCAGGGACAGACAGGCCGGTCAGCCCCAGCATTTT; cdr3_aa: CASRDRQAGQPQHF
j_call: TRBJ1-2; clone_size: few; v_call: TRBV14; d_call: NA; cdr3_nt: TGTGCCAGCAGCCAAGTAGCAGGGGTTGATGGCTACACCTTC; cdr3_aa: CASSQVAGVDGYTF
j_call: TRBJ2-5; clone_size: once; v_call: TRBV5-8; d_call: NA; cdr3_nt: TGTGCCAGCAGCTTGGGACAGCAAGAGACCCAGTACTTC; cdr3_aa: CASSLGQQETQYF
j_call: TRBJ2-2; clone_size: NA; v_call: TRBV19; d_call: TRBD2; cdr3_nt: TGTGCCAGTAGGCACCCGGGACTAGCGTTCGCCGGGGAGCTGTTTTTT; cdr3_aa: CASRHPGLAFAGELFF
j_call: TRBJ2-4; clone_size: once; v_call: TRBV19; d_call: NA; cdr3_nt: TGTGCCAGTAGTGATGGGGCCCTAGCCAAAAACATTCAGTACTTC; cdr3_aa: CASSDGALAKNIQYF
j_call: TRBJ1-1; clone_size: NA; v_call: TRBV10-3; d_call: NA; cdr3_nt: TGTGCCACCAGAGCGGTGGGGGGAGGTAATGTGAACACTGAAGCTTTCTTT; cdr3_aa: CATRAVGGGNVNTEAFF
j_call: TRBJ2-2; clone_size: NA; v_call: TRBV4-2; d_call: NA; cdr3_nt: TGTGCCAGCAGCCAAGAAGCGGGTACCGGGGAGCTGTTTTTT; cdr3_aa: CASSQEAGTGELFF
j_call: TRBJ1-2; clone_size: NA; v_call: TRBV5-6; d_call: NA; cdr3_nt: TGTGCCAGCAGCTTCTCTTTAACTCTGGAACACACCTTC; cdr3_aa: CASSFSLTLEHTF
j_call: TRBJ2-3; clone_size: NA; v_call: TRBV11-3; d_call: TRBD2; cdr3_nt: TGTGCCAGCAGCTCCACCGTACCTAGCGGGACCACAGATACGCAGTATTTT; cdr3_aa: CASSSTVPSGTTDTQYF
j_call: TRBJ2-2; clone_size: NA; v_call: TRBV6-6; d_call: TRBD1; cdr3_nt: TGTGCCAGCAGACCCGGGACAGGAAACACCGGGGAGCTGTTTTTT; cdr3_aa: CASRPGTGNTGELFF
j_call: TRBJ2-3; clone_size: once; v_call: TRBV27; d_call: TRBD2; cdr3_nt: TGTGCCAGCAGTACCAAGCGGGAGGCAGATACGCAGTATTTT; cdr3_aa: CASSTKREADTQYF
j_call: TRBJ1-1; clone_size: NA; v_call: TRBV2; d_call: NA; cdr3_nt: TGTGCCAGCAGGGGGGGGACTGAAGCTTTCTTT; cdr3_aa: CASRGGTEAFF
j_call: TRBJ1-1; clone_size: NA; v_call: TRBV5-1; d_call: NA; cdr3_nt: TGCGCCAGCAGGGCTGGCTTGAACACTGAAGCTTTCTTT; cdr3_aa: CASRAGLNTEAFF
j_call: TRBJ2-3; clone_size: NA; v_call: TRBV6-4; d_call: NA; cdr3_nt: TGTGCCAGCAGGGCAGTCAACAGACCCACAGATACGCAGTATTTT; cdr3_aa: CASRAVNRPTDTQYF
j_call: TRBJ2-6; clone_size: NA; v_call: TRBV7-9; d_call: NA; cdr3_nt: TGTGCCAGCAGCTTAGCTGGGGCCAACGTCCTGACTTTC; cdr3_aa: CASSLAGANVLTF
j_call: TRBJ1-1; clone_size: NA; v_call: TRBV5-1; d_call: TRBD1; cdr3_nt: TGCGCCAGCAGCTATTCCGGGACAGGGAACACTGAAGCTTTCTTT; cdr3_aa: CASSYSGTGNTEAFF
j_call: TRBJ2-1; clone_size: NA; v_call: TRBV4-1; d_call: NA; cdr3_nt: TGCGCCAGCAGCCAGGGCCCGGGACTCTACAATGAGCAGTTCTTC; cdr3_aa: CASSQGPGLYNEQFF
j_call: TRBJ2-7; clone_size: NA; v_call: TRBV5-1; d_call: TRBD2; cdr3_nt: TGCGCCAGCAGGGCCGGACTAGCTACCTACGAGCAGCACTTC; cdr3_aa: CASRAGLATYEQHF
j_call: TRBJ1-4; clone_size: NA; v_call: TRBV30; d_call: TRBD1; cdr3_nt: TGTGCCTGGAGTGCCGCGGACCGACAGGGGAGACTGGATGAAAAACTGTTTTTT; cdr3_aa: CAWSAADRQGRLDEKLFF
j_call: TRBJ2-7; clone_size: NA; v_call: TRBV5-1; d_call: TRBD1; cdr3_nt: TGCGCCAGCAGCTTTGAGGGGACAGGGGGTAGCGAGCAGTACTTC; cdr3_aa: CASSFEGTGGSEQYF
j_call: TRBJ1-2; clone_size: NA; v_call: TRBV5-1; d_call: NA; cdr3_nt: TGCGCCAGCAGCTTGGACGATCCCGGCGGAAAGCCCTTCTATGGCTACACCTTC; cdr3_aa: CASSLDDPGGKPFYGYTF
j_call: TRBJ2-2; clone_size: once; v_call: TRBV7-2; d_call: NA; cdr3_nt: TGTGCCAGCAGCTTAGCACCGGACCTTCTGAGGCGCACCGGGGAGCTGTTTTTT; cdr3_aa: CASSLAPDLLRRTGELFF
j_call: TRBJ2-7; clone_size: NA; v_call: TRBV7-9; d_call: TRBD1; cdr3_nt: TGTGCCAGCAGCCCCCGGACAGGGGTGGGCGAGCAGTACTTC; cdr3_aa: CASSPRTGVGEQYF
j_call: TRBJ1-1; clone_size: NA; v_call: TRBV5-6; d_call: NA; cdr3_nt: TGTGCCAGCAGCTTGGTAGGGGGGATGAACACTGAAGCTTTCTTT; cdr3_aa: CASSLVGGMNTEAFF
j_call: TRBJ2-1; clone_size: NA; v_call: TRBV18; d_call: NA; cdr3_nt: TGTGCCAGCTCACTAGCTGATGCTGAGCAGTTCTTC; cdr3_aa: CASSLADAEQFF
j_call: TRBJ2-1; clone_size: NA; v_call: TRBV29-1; d_call: NA; cdr3_nt: TGCAGCACCTCCCTGGGTTTACAGGAGCAGTTCTTC; cdr3_aa: CSTSLGLQEQFF
j_call: TRBJ2-7; clone_size: NA; v_call: TRBV6-6; d_call: TRBD2; cdr3_nt: TGTGCCAGCAGCACCGATCTAGCGGGAGGGGGCGAGCAGTACTTC; cdr3_aa: CASSTDLAGGGEQYF
j_call: TRBJ2-1; clone_size: NA; v_call: TRBV6-5; d_call: TRBD1; cdr3_nt: TGTGCCAGCAGTACCACAGGGGCCTACAATGAGCAGTTCTTC; cdr3_aa: CASSTTGAYNEQFF
j_call: TRBJ2-7; clone_size: NA; v_call: TRBV19; d_call: TRBD1; cdr3_nt: TGTGCCAGTAGTACACTGACAGGGGGCGAGCAGTACTTC; cdr3_aa: CASSTLTGGEQYF
j_call: TRBJ1-3; clone_size: NA; v_call: TRBV5-1; d_call: NA; cdr3_nt: TGCGCCAGCAGCTTGGCCGGGGGGGTCTCTGGAAACACCATATATTTT; cdr3_aa: CASSLAGGVSGNTIYF
j_call: TRBJ2-7; clone_size: NA; v_call: TRBV9; d_call: TRBD2; cdr3_nt: TGTGCCAGCAGCGGACAAGCGGGGCCTTACGAGCAGTACTTC; cdr3_aa: CASSGQAGPYEQYF
j_call: TRBJ2-7; clone_size: NA; v_call: TRBV28; d_call: NA; cdr3_nt: TGTGCCAGCAGTTTATTGGGGGTCGAGCAGTACTTC; cdr3_aa: CASSLLGVEQYF
j_call: TRBJ2-1; clone_size: once; v_call: TRBV5-4; d_call: TRBD2; cdr3_nt: TGTGCCACCACCCCCGGACTAGCTCTCAATGAGCAGTTCTTC; cdr3_aa: CATTPGLALNEQFF
j_call: TRBJ2-7; clone_size: few; v_call: TRBV19; d_call: TRBD1; cdr3_nt: TGTGCCAGTAGTACCCGACAGGGGATAAACGAGCAGTACTTC; cdr3_aa: CASSTRQGINEQYF
j_call: TRBJ1-2; clone_size: NA; v_call: TRBV29-1; d_call: NA; cdr3_nt: TGCAGCGTTGGGCTGGGGGGCTATGGCTACACCTTC; cdr3_aa: CSVGLGGYGYTF
j_call: TRBJ2-5; clone_size: NA; v_call: TRBV4-2; d_call: TRBD2; cdr3_nt: TGTGCCAGCAGCCAAAAAACGACTAGCGGGCAAGAGACCCAGTACTTC; cdr3_aa: CASSQKTTSGQETQYF